The rows below give T cell receptor beta chains drawn from one sample of a study of shared clonotypes between healthy human individuals. Some clones are missing from TCRdb's copy, which holds only in-frame ones; the method was immunoSEQ multiplex PCR. The profile covers some 2 million clones, with roughly 96% appearing a single time and approximately 0.13% taken by the ten largest. Sample: naive CD4+ T cells sorted from blood. These receptors originate from a man between 18 and 29 years old in good health. Both conserved end residues are part of each CDR3. The order of the fields is J gene, clone size, V gene, D gene, CDR3 protein, CDR3 DNA. D genes are given only for firm matches. Clone size appears in some rows only: once, few, many, or a class for an expanded clone.

j_call: TRBJ2-7
clone_size: .
v_call: TRBV7-2
d_call: .
cdr3_aa: CASSLARQYEQYF
cdr3_nt: TGTGCCAGCAGCTTAGCAAGGCAGTACGAGCAGTACTTC

j_call: TRBJ1-6
clone_size: .
v_call: TRBV5-1
d_call: .
cdr3_aa: CASSGRGEGNSPLHF
cdr3_nt: TGCGCCAGCAGCGGGCGCGGGGAGGGGAATTCACCCCTCCACTTT

j_call: TRBJ2-7
clone_size: .
v_call: TRBV30
d_call: TRBD1
cdr3_aa: CAWSVRADRGAEQYF
cdr3_nt: TGTGCCTGGAGTGTACGGGCGGACAGGGGAGCCGAGCAGTACTTC

j_call: TRBJ1-5
clone_size: once
v_call: TRBV30
d_call: TRBD1
cdr3_aa: CAWSAGLRGSNQPQHF
cdr3_nt: TGTGCCTGGAGTGCTGGACTCAGGGGGAGCAATCAGCCCCAGCATTTT

j_call: TRBJ2-3
clone_size: .
v_call: TRBV7-9
d_call: TRBD1
cdr3_aa: CASSTRTGITDTQYF
cdr3_nt: TGTGCCAGCAGCACTCGGACAGGAATCACAGATACGCAGTATTTT

j_call: TRBJ2-3
clone_size: .
v_call: TRBV9
d_call: TRBD2
cdr3_aa: CASSVTSGGPSTDTQYF
cdr3_nt: TGTGCCAGCAGCGTTACTAGCGGGGGGCCTAGCACAGATACGCAGTATTTT

j_call: TRBJ2-7
clone_size: .
v_call: TRBV6-1
d_call: .
cdr3_aa: CASSETLGGVYEQYF
cdr3_nt: TGTGCCAGCAGTGAAACCTTGGGGGGTGTCTACGAGCAGTACTTC

j_call: TRBJ1-1
clone_size: .
v_call: TRBV10-3
d_call: .
cdr3_aa: CASQQGTNTEAFF
cdr3_nt: TGTGCCAGCCAACAGGGTACCAACACTGAAGCTTTCTTT

j_call: TRBJ1-1
clone_size: .
v_call: TRBV10-3
d_call: TRBD1
cdr3_aa: CAIKQGAEARTEAFF
cdr3_nt: TGTGCCATCAAACAGGGGGCCGAAGCGAGAACTGAAGCTTTCTTT

j_call: TRBJ2-7
clone_size: .
v_call: TRBV21-1
d_call: .
cdr3_aa: CASSRSGTSGPYEQYF
cdr3_nt: TGTGCCAGCAGCCGTTCCGGGACTAGCGGGCCCTACGAGCAGTACTTC

j_call: TRBJ2-5
clone_size: .
v_call: TRBV9
d_call: TRBD2
cdr3_aa: CASSAHPRGDTQETQYF
cdr3_nt: TGTGCCAGCAGCGCCCACCCTCGGGGGGATACCCAAGAGACCCAGTACTTC

j_call: TRBJ2-7
clone_size: .
v_call: TRBV6-1
d_call: .
cdr3_aa: CASSDQPDWYEQYF
cdr3_nt: TGTGCCAGCAGCGATCAACCAGATTGGTACGAGCAGTACTTC

j_call: TRBJ1-6
clone_size: .
v_call: TRBV9
d_call: TRBD1
cdr3_aa: CASSGGQGSSPLHF
cdr3_nt: TGTGCCAGCAGCGGGGGACAGGGGAGTTCACCCCTCCACTTT

j_call: TRBJ2-7
clone_size: .
v_call: TRBV14
d_call: TRBD1
cdr3_aa: CASSQVAGGPYEQYF
cdr3_nt: TGTGCCAGCAGCCAAGTAGCAGGGGGTCCCTACGAGCAGTACTTC

j_call: TRBJ1-1
clone_size: .
v_call: TRBV5-1
d_call: .
cdr3_aa: CASSFGDITEAFF
cdr3_nt: TGCGCCAGCAGCTTCGGGGACATCACTGAAGCTTTCTTT

j_call: TRBJ2-2
clone_size: .
v_call: TRBV7-2
d_call: .
cdr3_aa: CASSFIQGDTGELFF
cdr3_nt: TGTGCCAGCAGCTTTATCCAGGGCGACACCGGGGAGCTGTTTTTT

j_call: TRBJ2-1
clone_size: .
v_call: TRBV5-1
d_call: .
cdr3_aa: CASSPGPRDTYNEQFF
cdr3_nt: TGCGCCAGCAGCCCCGGACCCAGGGATACCTACAATGAGCAGTTCTTC

j_call: TRBJ2-2
clone_size: .
v_call: TRBV9
d_call: .
cdr3_aa: CASSVHANTGELFF
cdr3_nt: TGTGCCAGCAGCGTACACGCGAACACCGGGGAGCTGTTTTTT

j_call: TRBJ2-1
clone_size: .
v_call: TRBV5-1
d_call: TRBD1
cdr3_aa: CASSTGGSYNEQFF
cdr3_nt: TGCGCCAGTTCGACAGGGGGTTCCTACAATGAGCAGTTCTTC

j_call: TRBJ2-1
clone_size: .
v_call: TRBV5-1
d_call: .
cdr3_aa: CASSLDVSYNEQFF
cdr3_nt: TGCGCCAGCAGCTTGGACGTCTCCTACAATGAGCAGTTCTTC

j_call: TRBJ2-1
clone_size: .
v_call: TRBV14
d_call: TRBD1
cdr3_aa: CASSHPGTGFDEQFF
cdr3_nt: TGTGCCAGCAGCCACCCCGGGACAGGGTTCGATGAGCAGTTCTTC

j_call: TRBJ1-5
clone_size: .
v_call: TRBV6-1
d_call: .
cdr3_aa: CASSPRSNQPQHF
cdr3_nt: TGTGCCAGCTCCCCCCGGAGCAATCAGCCCCAGCATTTT

j_call: TRBJ2-7
clone_size: once
v_call: TRBV5-5
d_call: TRBD2
cdr3_aa: CASSPPGGLVFGEQYF
cdr3_nt: TGTGCCAGCAGCCCCCCGGGGGGATTGGTTTTTGGCGAGCAGTACTTC

j_call: TRBJ1-2
clone_size: .
v_call: TRBV6-1
d_call: .
cdr3_aa: CASSSFGGPFYGYTF
cdr3_nt: TGTGCCAGCAGCTCTTTTGGGGGTCCCTTCTATGGCTACACCTTC

j_call: TRBJ1-1
clone_size: .
v_call: TRBV6-5
d_call: .
cdr3_aa: CASTKGGLPTEAFF
cdr3_nt: TGTGCCAGCACTAAGGGGGGTTTGCCCACTGAAGCTTTCTTT

j_call: TRBJ1-2
clone_size: .
v_call: TRBV25-1
d_call: .
cdr3_aa: CASSPQGRYYGYTF
cdr3_nt: TGTGCCAGCTCCCCTCAGGGGCGGTACTATGGCTACACCTTC

j_call: TRBJ2-1
clone_size: .
v_call: TRBV18
d_call: TRBD1
cdr3_aa: CASSPPGQGAGNEQFF
cdr3_nt: TGTGCCAGCTCACCACCGGGACAGGGGGCGGGCAATGAGCAGTTCTTC

j_call: TRBJ2-3
clone_size: .
v_call: TRBV18
d_call: TRBD2
cdr3_aa: CASSLTALAETLRTDTQYF
cdr3_nt: TGTGCCAGCTCACTGACGGCACTAGCGGAGACACTACGCACAGATACGCAGTATTTT

j_call: TRBJ2-4
clone_size: .
v_call: TRBV18
d_call: TRBD1
cdr3_aa: CASSPGTGDIQYF
cdr3_nt: TGTGCCAGCTCACCCGGGACAGGGGACATTCAGTACTTC

j_call: TRBJ2-1
clone_size: .
v_call: TRBV28
d_call: .
cdr3_aa: CASSLVKNEQFF
cdr3_nt: TGTGCCAGCAGTTTAGTGAAGAATGAGCAGTTCTTC

j_call: TRBJ2-7
clone_size: .
v_call: TRBV4-2
d_call: .
cdr3_aa: CASSRRVLASSPGGGAYEQYF
cdr3_nt: TGTGCCAGCAGCCGACGGGTTCTAGCGAGTTCCCCTGGTGGTGGGGCCTACGAGCAGTACTTC

j_call: TRBJ2-1
clone_size: .
v_call: TRBV5-1
d_call: TRBD1
cdr3_aa: CASSLLAQGAYNEQFF
cdr3_nt: TGCGCCAGCAGCTTGCTTGCTCAGGGGGCATACAATGAGCAGTTCTTC

j_call: TRBJ1-4
clone_size: .
v_call: TRBV30
d_call: .
cdr3_aa: CAWSGGRGEKLFF
cdr3_nt: TGTGCCTGGAGTGGGGGGCGAGGTGAAAAACTGTTTTTT

j_call: TRBJ2-7
clone_size: .
v_call: TRBV5-4
d_call: TRBD1
cdr3_aa: CASSLGAPGQGYEQYF
cdr3_nt: TGTGCCAGCAGCTTAGGGGCTCCGGGACAGGGCTACGAGCAGTACTTC

j_call: TRBJ2-7
clone_size: .
v_call: TRBV6-5
d_call: .
cdr3_aa: CASSRGQTPSYEQYF
cdr3_nt: TGTGCCAGCAGTAGAGGACAGACCCCCTCCTACGAGCAGTACTTC

j_call: TRBJ1-1
clone_size: .
v_call: TRBV29-1
d_call: TRBD1
cdr3_aa: CSGGTGGFAEAFF
cdr3_nt: TGCAGCGGCGGGACAGGGGGCTTTGCTGAAGCTTTCTTT

j_call: TRBJ2-7
clone_size: .
v_call: TRBV5-4
d_call: .
cdr3_aa: CASSRAAMEQYF
cdr3_nt: TGTGCCAGCAGCAGGGCGGCTATGGAGCAGTACTTC

j_call: TRBJ1-4
clone_size: once
v_call: TRBV4-3
d_call: .
cdr3_aa: CASSQDSWEKLFF
cdr3_nt: TGCGCCAGCAGCCAGGACAGTTGGGAAAAACTGTTTTTT

j_call: TRBJ2-6
clone_size: .
v_call: TRBV10-2
d_call: .
cdr3_aa: CASSESSGANVLTF
cdr3_nt: TGCGCCAGCAGTGAAAGCTCTGGGGCCAACGTCCTGACTTTC

j_call: TRBJ1-5
clone_size: .
v_call: TRBV18
d_call: .
cdr3_aa: CASSPDGVNQPQHF
cdr3_nt: TGTGCCAGCTCTCCGGACGGAGTTAATCAGCCCCAGCATTTT

j_call: TRBJ1-2
clone_size: .
v_call: TRBV2
d_call: .
cdr3_aa: CASLGGVHNYGYTF
cdr3_nt: TGTGCCAGTCTGGGGGGAGTTCACAACTATGGCTACACCTTC

j_call: TRBJ2-2
clone_size: once
v_call: TRBV4-1
d_call: .
cdr3_aa: CASKGSGSLTGELFF
cdr3_nt: TGCGCCAGCAAAGGTAGCGGATCGCTTACCGGGGAGCTGTTTTTT

j_call: TRBJ1-1
clone_size: .
v_call: TRBV4-3
d_call: .
cdr3_aa: CASSQRTANTEAFF
cdr3_nt: TGCGCCAGCAGCCAACGGACCGCAAACACTGAAGCTTTCTTT

j_call: TRBJ1-6
clone_size: .
v_call: TRBV9
d_call: .
cdr3_aa: CASSTGQRNSPLHF
cdr3_nt: TGTGCCAGCAGCACAGGACAACGGAATTCACCCCTCCACTTT

j_call: TRBJ2-3
clone_size: .
v_call: TRBV5-1
d_call: .
cdr3_aa: CASSLQGFGTDTQYF
cdr3_nt: TGCGCCAGCAGCTTGCAAGGGTTCGGCACAGATACGCAGTATTTT

j_call: TRBJ2-3
clone_size: .
v_call: TRBV2
d_call: TRBD2
cdr3_aa: CASSVISGGTDTQYF
cdr3_nt: TGTGCCAGCAGTGTTATTAGCGGGGGAACAGATACGCAGTATTTT

j_call: TRBJ1-6
clone_size: .
v_call: TRBV7-8
d_call: TRBD1
cdr3_aa: CASSGGDSSYNSPLHF
cdr3_nt: TGTGCCAGCAGCGGGGGGGACAGCTCCTATAATTCACCCCTCCACTTT

j_call: TRBJ2-7
clone_size: .
v_call: TRBV5-4
d_call: TRBD2
cdr3_aa: CASSLGSASGITYEQYF
cdr3_nt: TGTGCCAGCAGCTTGGGTAGTGCTAGCGGGATAACCTACGAGCAGTACTTC

j_call: TRBJ2-3
clone_size: .
v_call: TRBV10-3
d_call: .
cdr3_aa: CAISDVGGTDTQYF
cdr3_nt: TGTGCCATCAGTGACGTGGGCGGTACAGATACGCAGTATTTT

j_call: TRBJ2-1
clone_size: .
v_call: TRBV27
d_call: TRBD2
cdr3_aa: CASSFSGGHYNEQFF
cdr3_nt: TGTGCCAGCAGTTTCAGCGGGGGGCATTACAATGAGCAGTTCTTC

j_call: TRBJ2-2
clone_size: .
v_call: TRBV27
d_call: .
cdr3_aa: CASSMIGTVVELFF
cdr3_nt: TGTGCCAGCAGTATGATAGGGACGGTCGTAGAGCTGTTTTTT

j_call: TRBJ1-3
clone_size: .
v_call: TRBV6-6
d_call: .
cdr3_aa: CASSYGGRTSGNTIYF
cdr3_nt: TGTGCCAGCAGTTACGGTGGTAGGACGAGCGGAAACACCATATATTTT

j_call: TRBJ2-7
clone_size: once
v_call: TRBV5-1
d_call: .
cdr3_aa: CASSLGAPSSYEQYF
cdr3_nt: TGCGCCAGCAGCTTGGGAGCCCCAAGCTCCTACGAGCAGTACTTC